The 32 T cell receptor beta chains below all came from one sample that was sequenced in a study of beta chain features in type 1 diabetes. Study conclusions and caveats: All four CD4+ subsets from Type 1 diabetes patients carried moderately but significantly shorter TCRB CDR3s.

These receptors' targets are unknown. The investigators reverse transcribed all of the isolated RNA, so they sequenced expressed TCRB transcripts. TCRdb keeps only in-frame clones here, not all; method: immunoSEQ multiplex PCR. Of 150,000 to 200,000 clones listed, roughly 59% were seen once; the top ten hold approximately 0.089%. The sequenced material came from naive CD4+ T cells from blood. These receptors all come from a man aged 30-40 years with type 1 diabetes.

CDR3 bases: TGTGCCTGGAAGCCCAGGCCCCGGGGGAACACTGAAGCTTTCTTT. This sequence encodes CAWKPRPRGNTEAFF. The chain combines TRBV30 with TRBJ1-1; D is unresolved. There are 15 residues in the CDR3. V lost 4 bases to trimming and J lost 1 base, with 16 bases between them. Germline lookup yields CDR1 GTSNPN and CDR2 SVGIG (reference sequence).

This rearrangement joins TRBV9 to TRBJ1-6; D remains ambiguous. V was shortened by 1 base and J by 10 bases, with 9 bases between the two germline ends. The CDR3 totals 13 residues. Germline CDR1 reads SGDLS; CDR2 reads YYNGEE. The CDR3 protein is CASSVRADSPLHF. The DNA for the CDR3 is TGTGCCAGCAGCGTACGGGCTGACTCACCCCTCCACTTT.

The V call is TRBV7-2, the J call TRBJ2-3; D gene ambiguous. This CDR3 is 16 amino acids long. V lost 0 bases, J lost 2 bases, and 12 bases lay in between. CDR1 is SGHTA and CDR2 is FQGNSA in the germline V gene. CDR3 region: CASSLAGARNTDTQYF. Written as DNA, the CDR3 is TGTGCCAGCAGCTTAGCAGGTGCTAGAAACACAGATACGCAGTATTTT.

The chain is built from TRBV25-1 and TRBJ2-3; 8 bases match TRBD2. Germline lookup yields CDR1 MGHDK and CDR2 SYGVNS. The length of the CDR3 is 15 residues. After removal of 4 bases from V and 3 bases from J, the junction contained 6 bases not matched to a gene. CDR3 region: CASSAAGDFTDTQYF. DNA for the CDR3: TGTGCCAGCAGTGCAGCGGGGGATTTTACAGATACGCAGTATTTT.

J is TRBJ1-4 and V is TRBV15; D may be TRBD1 (6 bases). V lost 0 bases and J lost 13, with 15 bases in between. The CDR3 is 14 residues long. Germline V gene data show CDR1 as LNHNV and CDR2 as YYDKDF (reference sequence). The CDR3 sequence is CATSRDWGQAGLFF. As DNA, the CDR3 is TGTGCCACCAGCAGAGATTGGGGGCAAGCAGGACTGTTTTTT.

This clone was seen a handful of times. CDR3 bases: TGTGCCAGCAGCGTAAGGAGCCAAGAGACCCAGTACTTC. This gives the protein CASSVRSQETQYF. The gene calls are TRBV9 and TRBJ2-5; D not resolved. Per the germline V gene, CDR1 is SGDLS and CDR2 is YYNGEE. The CDR3 is made up of 13 amino acids. V lost 1 base and J 1 base, leaving 5 bases between the germline ends.

J is TRBJ2-5 and V is TRBV5-6; D not resolved. From germline, CDR1 is SGHDT and CDR2 YYEEEE. The CDR3 contains 14 residues. V shed 4 bases and J shed 9 bases, with 19 bases lying between them. As DNA, the CDR3 is TGTGCCAGCAGCGAAGCCGGGCCTCACGGACCCCAGTACTTC. It translates to CASSEAGPHGPQYF.

V usage is TRBV28 and J usage is TRBJ1-2; the D gene is possibly TRBD1 (6 bases). The germline V gene encodes CDR1 MDHEN and CDR2 SYDVKM. Trimming stripped 7 bases from V and 3 bases from J, with 15 bases between. This CDR3 has 14 amino acids. CDR3 nucleotide sequence: TGTGCCAGCATCAGAGGGGGGATAGACTATGGCTACACCTTC. As protein: CASIRGGIDYGYTF.

This chain links TRBV13 with TRBJ1-4; D perhaps matches TRBD1 (5 bases). The CDR3 covers 13 residues. Per germline, CDR1 PRHDT and CDR2 FYEKMQ (reference sequence). V lost 6 bases and J lost 8, with 13 bases in between. The CDR3 reads CASRRTPGEKLFF. As DNA, the CDR3 is TGTGCCAGCAGACGTACGCCAGGGGAAAAACTGTTTTTT.

In this sample, this clone turned up a few times. The rearrangement joins TRBV7-7 to TRBJ1-1; D is undetermined. The V gene lost 1 base and the J gene lost 1 base, with 4 bases spanning the gap. The CDR3 is 13 residues long. Germline V lookup: CDR1 SSHAT, CDR2 FNYEAQ (reference sequence). The CDR3 region is CASSLVRNTEAFF. The DNA of the CDR3 is TGTGCCAGCAGCTTAGTGCGGAACACTGAAGCTTTCTTT.

This clone was observed a few times. Other DNA sequences in this specimen translate into the identical CDR3. The genes are TRBV20-1 and TRBJ1-1; D uncertain. The CDR3 loop spans 10 amino acids. V was pared by 3 bases and J by 4 bases, with 3 bases between. CDR1 is DFQATT and CDR2 is SNEGSKA in the germline V gene (reference sequence). CDR3 protein: CSARGTEAFF. DNA for the CDR3: TGCAGTGCTAGGGGCACTGAAGCTTTCTTT.

CDR3 DNA sequence: TGTGCCAGCAGCCCTCGGGACAGTTTGCTTCATGGCTACACCTTC. As protein: CASSPRDSLLHGYTF. This chain joins TRBV7-9 and TRBJ1-2, with 7 bases that match TRBD1. With V trimmed by 5 bases and J by 6 bases, 12 bases remained unmatched. From germline, CDR1 is SEHNR and CDR2 FQNEAQ (reference sequence). The CDR3 length is 15 residues.

This clone appeared a few times. The CDR3 is CASSRDRTLSGANVLTF. The CDR3 bases are TGTGCCAGCAGTCGGGACAGGACCCTCTCTGGGGCCAACGTCCTGACTTTC. This sequence joins TRBV2 and TRBJ2-6; TRBD1 aligns across 8 bases. The junction had 6 bases not matched to a gene; V was cut back by 5 bases and J by 0 bases. CDR3 length: 17 amino acids. The germline CDR1 and CDR2 sequences are SNHLY and FYNNEI.

The CDR3 DNA reads TGTGCCAGCAGCTCTATTGTACAAGAGACCCAGTACTTC. This codes for CASSSIVQETQYF. The chain employs TRBV7-9 and TRBJ2-5; D gene unclear. With 4 bases removed from V and 2 bases from J, the gap between germline ends came to 8 bases. This CDR3 has 13 amino acids. Germline CDR1 is SEHNR and CDR2 is FQNEAQ (reference sequence). The whole variable domain, remainder taken from reference TRBV7-9 and TRBJ2-5, is DTGVSQNPRHKITKRGQNVTFRCDPISEHNRLYWYRQTLGQGPEFLTYFQNEAQLEKSRLLSDRFSAERPKGSFSTLEIQRTEQGDSAMYLCASSSIVQETQYFGPGTRLLVL.

A few counts support this clone. The chain recombines TRBV7-9 with TRBJ1-5; D remains ambiguous. CDR3 length equals 12 residues. Germline CDR1 is SEHNR and CDR2 is FQNEAQ (reference sequence). The V gene lost 5 bases and the J gene lost 5 bases, with 7 bases spanning the gap. This CDR3 is CASSAPDQPQHF. In nucleotides, the CDR3 is TGTGCCAGCAGCGCACCTGATCAGCCCCAGCATTTT.

The rearrangement uses TRBV10-3 and TRBJ2-1; 10 positions agree with TRBD2. Losses at the gene ends were 10 bases for V and 3 bases for J; bases not matched to a gene: 3. CDR3 length: 13 residues. The germline V gene has CDR1 ENHRY and CDR2 SYGVKD. The CDR3 is CATSGGVYNEQFF. In nucleotides, the CDR3 is TGTGCCACAAGCGGGGGGGTCTACAATGAGCAGTTCTTC.

This clone was recorded a few times. The chain recombines TRBV29-1 with TRBJ2-3, with D possibly being TRBD1 or TRBD2 (6 bases each). CDR1 SQVTM and CDR2 ANQGSEA come from the germline V gene. This CDR3 contains 13 residues. Deletions cut 2 bases from V and 2 bases from J, with 8 bases between. CDR3 amino acids: CSVERGPTDTQYF. In DNA form, the CDR3 reads TGCAGCGTTGAACGGGGGCCCACAGATACGCAGTATTTT.

The chain has TRBV10-3 and TRBJ2-5; tentative D call: TRBD2 (5 bases). The V end was cut by 9 bases, the J end by 5 bases, with 13 bases between. The CDR3 sequence is 12 residues long. Germline V gene data show CDR1 as ENHRY and CDR2 as SYGVKD. This chain's CDR3 is CAISGGQETQYF. For the CDR3, the DNA is TGTGCCATATCCGGAGGTCAGGAGACCCAGTACTTC.

CDR3 sequence reads: CASSKEEDNRGAGELFF. CDR3 nucleotide sequence: TGTGCCAGCAGCAAAGAGGAGGACAATAGGGGAGCCGGGGAGCTGTTTTTT. This chain links TRBV21-1 with TRBJ2-2. TRBV21-1 is deemed a pseudogene. This CDR3 region has 17 residues.

This rearrangement joins TRBV29-1 to TRBJ2-7; no clear D gene. This CDR3 comprises 11 residues. With 3 bases removed from V and 3 bases from J, the gap between germline ends came to 6 bases. Looked up from germline, CDR1 is SQVTM and CDR2 is ANQGSEA. DNA for the CDR3: TGCAGCGTTGACTCAGGCTACGAGCAGTACTTC. The encoded protein is CSVDSGYEQYF.

The chain couples TRBV29-1 to TRBJ1-5; D is possibly TRBD1 (5 bases). V gave up 6 bases and J gave up 4 bases, with 13 bases separating them. Germline V gene sequence: CDR1 SQVTM, CDR2 ANQGSEA. This CDR3 has 13 residues. CDR3 residues: CSVIRDENQPQHF. In DNA, the CDR3 is TGCAGCGTCATCCGGGACGAGAATCAGCCCCAGCATTTT.

This chain uses TRBV6-5 with TRBJ1-1; D unresolved. CDR1 is MNHEY, CDR2 SVGAGI, per germline. The CDR3 totals 12 residues. V lost 8 bases, J lost 1 base, and 8 bases lay in between. The CDR3 reads CASHQENTEAFF. DNA for the CDR3: TGTGCCAGCCATCAGGAGAACACTGAAGCTTTCTTT.

The chain joins TRBV4-1 to TRBJ2-6; D may be TRBD1 (6 bases). In germline, CDR1 is MGHRA, CDR2 YSYEKL. There are 16 residues in the CDR3. V lost 0 bases and J lost 1, with 7 bases in between. CDR3 amino acids: CASSQEGQSGANVLTF. Written as DNA, the CDR3 is TGCGCCAGCAGCCAAGAAGGACAGTCTGGGGCCAACGTCCTGACTTTC.

The CDR3 coding sequence is TGTGCCAGCAAAGCAATCACAGATACGCAGTATTTT. Residues: CASKAITDTQYF. The chain couples TRBV2 to TRBJ2-3; D uncertain. The CDR3 loop spans 12 amino acids. The V end was cut by 7 bases, the J end by 2 bases, with 7 bases between. Germline V gives CDR1 SNHLY, CDR2 FYNNEI. Based on the CDR3 plus reference TRBV2 and TRBJ2-3, the full variable domain is EPEVTQTPSHQVTQMGQEVILRCVPISNHLYFYWYRQILGQKVEFLVSFYNNEISEKSEIFDDQFSVERPDGSNFTLKIRSTKLEDSAMYFCASKAITDTQYFGPGTRLTVL.

The chain employs TRBV7-9 and TRBJ2-5, with 9 bases matching TRBD1. Germline V gives CDR1 SEHNR, CDR2 FQNEAQ (reference sequence). V was pared by 5 bases and J by 5 bases, with 3 bases of the junction left unmatched. The length of the CDR3 is 13 residues. The CDR3 DNA is TGTGCCAGCAGCACCGACAGGGGGGAGACCCAGTACTTC. Amino acid sequence: CASSTDRGETQYF.

J is TRBJ2-1 and V is TRBV30; 11 bases map to TRBD1. This CDR3 region has 16 residues. Germline V gene lookup returns CDR1 GTSNPN and CDR2 SVGIG (reference sequence). V shed 3 bases, J shed 2 bases, and the junction held 6 bases outside the gene matches. The CDR3 spells CAWRPRDRGAYNEQFF. CDR3 sequence (DNA): TGTGCCTGGAGACCCCGGGACAGGGGGGCCTACAATGAGCAGTTCTTC. Drawing the rest from reference TRBV30 and TRBJ2-1, the complete variable domain is SQTIHQWPATLVQPVGSPLSLECTVEGTSNPNLYWYRQAAGRGLQLLFYSVGIGQISSEVPQNLSASRPQDRQFILSSKKLLLSDSGFYLCAWRPRDRGAYNEQFFGPGTRLTVL.

This rearrangement joins TRBV7-2 to TRBJ2-2; 9 positions match TRBD1. The length of the CDR3 is 16 residues. The V gene's germline CDR1 is SGHTA and CDR2 FQGNSA. J was trimmed by 5 bases and V by 4 bases; bases with no gene match: 8. The CDR3 sequence is CASSSWTGVGTGELFF. The CDR3 coding sequence is TGTGCCAGCAGCTCATGGACAGGGGTTGGGACCGGGGAGCTGTTTTTT.

The chain uses TRBV30 and TRBJ1-2, with TRBD1 as a possible D gene (5 bases). Between the trimmed V and J ends, which lost 6 bases and 7 bases, there was a span of 12 bases. CDR3 length: 11 residues. The germline gives CDR1 GTSNPN, CDR2 SVGIG (reference sequence). DNA of the CDR3: TGTGCCTGCACAGGTCTAGGTGGCTACACCTTC. Its protein product is CACTGLGGYTF. Complete variable domain (other parts from reference TRBV30 and TRBJ1-2): SQTIHQWPATLVQPVGSPLSLECTVEGTSNPNLYWYRQAAGRGLQLLFYSVGIGQISSEVPQNLSASRPQDRQFILSSKKLLLSDSGFYLCACTGLGGYTFGSGTRLTVV.

This chain connects TRBV5-6 to TRBJ2-1; TRBD2 aligns across 12 bases. V dropped 4 bases and J dropped 4; count of bases not matched to a gene: 3. The V gene's germline CDR1 is SGHDT and CDR2 YYEEEE. The CDR3 is 15 residues long. The CDR3 DNA reads as TGTGCCAGCAGCCCAGGACTAGCGGGGTACAATGAGCAGTTCTTC. Translation gives CASSPGLAGYNEQFF.

This clone was counted only a few times. The same CDR3 also results from other DNA sequences found in this sample. V usage is TRBV29-1 and J usage is TRBJ1-5; the D gene is possibly TRBD1 (5 bases). The germline gives CDR1 SQVTM, CDR2 ANQGSEA. Trimming cost V 4 bases and J 2 bases, with 6 bases left between them. The CDR3 extends over 12 amino acids. CDR3 amino acids: CSVGGGNQPQHF. The CDR3 nucleotides read TGCAGCGTTGGGGGCGGCAATCAGCCCCAGCATTTT.

This chain connects TRBV19 to TRBJ2-1; 10 positions agree with TRBD1. Germline V gives CDR1 LNHDA, CDR2 SQIVND (reference sequence). Trimming cost V 4 bases and J 6 bases; bases outside gene matches: 0. The CDR3 is made up of 13 amino acids. The DNA for the CDR3 is TGTGCCAGTAGTAGGACAGGGGGCAATGAGCAGTTCTTC. Translated, it gives CASSRTGGNEQFF.

This clone was observed a handful of times. The gene calls are TRBV30 and TRBJ1-1; a weak D match, TRBD1 (5 bases). V gave up 7 bases and J gave up 2 bases, with 14 bases separating them. CDR3 size: 13 residues. Germline V CDR1 and CDR2: GTSNPN, SVGIG (reference sequence). The DNA for the CDR3 is TGTGCCTCGGCGGGGCACGATAACACTGAAGCTTTCTTT. Translation gives CASAGHDNTEAFF.